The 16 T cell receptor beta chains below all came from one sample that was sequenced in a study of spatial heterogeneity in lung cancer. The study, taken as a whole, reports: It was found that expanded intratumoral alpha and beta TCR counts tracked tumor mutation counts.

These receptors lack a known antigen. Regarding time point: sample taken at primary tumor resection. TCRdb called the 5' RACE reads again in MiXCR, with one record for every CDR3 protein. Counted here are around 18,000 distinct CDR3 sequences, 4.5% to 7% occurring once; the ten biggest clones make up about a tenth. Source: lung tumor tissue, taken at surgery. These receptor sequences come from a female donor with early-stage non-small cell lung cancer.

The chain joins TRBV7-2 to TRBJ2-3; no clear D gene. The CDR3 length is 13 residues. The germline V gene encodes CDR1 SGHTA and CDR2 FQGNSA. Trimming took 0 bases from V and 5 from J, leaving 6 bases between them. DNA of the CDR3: TGTGCCAGCAGCTTAGCCCCCAAAGATACGCAGTATTTT. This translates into CASSLAPKDTQYF.

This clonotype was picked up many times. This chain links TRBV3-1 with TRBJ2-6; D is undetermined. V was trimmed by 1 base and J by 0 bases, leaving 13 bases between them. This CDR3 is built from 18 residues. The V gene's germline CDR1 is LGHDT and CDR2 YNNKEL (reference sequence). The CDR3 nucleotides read TGTGCCAGCAGCCAAGTTGTCAGGCGTAGCTCTGGGGCCAACGTCCTGACTTTC. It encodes CASSQVVRRSSGANVLTF.

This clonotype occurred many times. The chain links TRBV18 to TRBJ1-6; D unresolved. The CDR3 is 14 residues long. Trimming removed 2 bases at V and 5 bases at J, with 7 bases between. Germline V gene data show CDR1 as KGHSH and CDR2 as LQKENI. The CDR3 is CASSPVPNNSPLHF. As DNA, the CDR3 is TGTGCCAGCTCACCAGTGCCAAATAATTCACCCCTCCACTTT. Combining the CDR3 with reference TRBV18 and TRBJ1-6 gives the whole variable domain NAGVMQNPRHLVRRRGQEARLRCSPMKGHSHVYWYRQLPEEGLKFMVYLQKENIIDESGMPKERFSAEFPKEGPSILRIQQVVRGDSAAYFCASSPVPNNSPLHFGNGTRLTVT.

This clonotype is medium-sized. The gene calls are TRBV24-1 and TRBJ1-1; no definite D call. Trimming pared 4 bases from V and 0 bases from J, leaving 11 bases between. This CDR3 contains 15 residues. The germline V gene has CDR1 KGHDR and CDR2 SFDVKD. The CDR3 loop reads CATSEGGGLNTEAFF. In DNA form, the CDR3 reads TGTGCCACCAGTGAGGGTGGAGGCTTGAACACTGAAGCTTTCTTT.

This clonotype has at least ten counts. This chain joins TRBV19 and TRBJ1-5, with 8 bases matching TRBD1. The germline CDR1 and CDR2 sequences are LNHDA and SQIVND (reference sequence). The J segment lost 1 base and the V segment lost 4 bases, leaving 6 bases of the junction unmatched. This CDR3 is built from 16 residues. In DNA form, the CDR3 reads TGTGCCAGTAGTACCCGACAGGGGAGGAGCAATCAGCCCCAGCATTTT. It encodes CASSTRQGRSNQPQHF.

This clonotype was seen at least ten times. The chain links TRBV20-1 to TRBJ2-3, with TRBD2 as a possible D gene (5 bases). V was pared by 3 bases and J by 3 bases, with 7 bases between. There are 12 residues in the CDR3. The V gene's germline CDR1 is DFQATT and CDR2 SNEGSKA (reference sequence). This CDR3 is CSASPGTDTQYF. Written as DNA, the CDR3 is TGCAGTGCTAGTCCGGGGACAGATACGCAGTATTTT.

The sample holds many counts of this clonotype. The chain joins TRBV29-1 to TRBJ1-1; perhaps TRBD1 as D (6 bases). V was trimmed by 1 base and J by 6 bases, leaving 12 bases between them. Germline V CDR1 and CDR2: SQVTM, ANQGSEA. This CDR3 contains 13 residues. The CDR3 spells CSVEGRGAAEAFF. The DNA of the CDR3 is TGCAGCGTTGAAGGAAGGGGGGCCGCTGAAGCTTTCTTT. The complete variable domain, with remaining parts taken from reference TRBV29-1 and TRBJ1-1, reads SAVISQKPSRDICQRGTSLTIQCQVDSQVTMMFWYRQQPGQSLTLIATANQGSEATYESGFVIDKFPISRPNLTFSTLTVSNMSPEDSSIYLCSVEGRGAAEAFFGQGTRLTVV.

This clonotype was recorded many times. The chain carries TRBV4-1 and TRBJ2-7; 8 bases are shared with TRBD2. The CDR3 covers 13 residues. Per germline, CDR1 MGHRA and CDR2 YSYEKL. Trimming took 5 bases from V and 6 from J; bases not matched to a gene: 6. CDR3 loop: CASSGSGKSEQYF. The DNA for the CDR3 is TGCGCCAGCAGCGGTAGCGGGAAGTCCGAGCAGTACTTC.

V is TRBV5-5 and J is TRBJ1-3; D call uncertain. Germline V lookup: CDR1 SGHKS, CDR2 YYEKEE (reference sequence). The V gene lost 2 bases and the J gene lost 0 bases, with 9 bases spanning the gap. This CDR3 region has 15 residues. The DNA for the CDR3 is TGTGCCAGCAGCTTCTCGGACGGCTCTGGAAACACCATATATTTT. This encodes CASSFSDGSGNTIYF.

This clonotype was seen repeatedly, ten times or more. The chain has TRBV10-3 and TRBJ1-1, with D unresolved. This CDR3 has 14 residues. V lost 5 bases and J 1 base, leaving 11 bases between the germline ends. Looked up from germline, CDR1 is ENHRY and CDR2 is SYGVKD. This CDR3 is CAISSTLGNTEAFF. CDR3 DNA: TGTGCCATCAGTTCAACTTTGGGGAACACTGAAGCTTTCTTT.

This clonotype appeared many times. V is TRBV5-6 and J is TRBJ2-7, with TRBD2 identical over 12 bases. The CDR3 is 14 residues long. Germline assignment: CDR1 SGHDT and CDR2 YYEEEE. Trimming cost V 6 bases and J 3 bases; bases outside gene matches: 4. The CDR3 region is CASTTSGSIYEQYF. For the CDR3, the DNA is TGTGCCAGCACGACTAGCGGGAGTATCTACGAGCAGTACTTC.

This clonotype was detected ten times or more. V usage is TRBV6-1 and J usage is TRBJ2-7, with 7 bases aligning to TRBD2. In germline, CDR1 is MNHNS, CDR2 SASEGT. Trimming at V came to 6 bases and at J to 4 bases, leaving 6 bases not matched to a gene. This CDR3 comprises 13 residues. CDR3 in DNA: TGTGCCAGCAGCGGCGGGAGAGTATACGAGCAGTACTTC. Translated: CASSGGRVYEQYF.

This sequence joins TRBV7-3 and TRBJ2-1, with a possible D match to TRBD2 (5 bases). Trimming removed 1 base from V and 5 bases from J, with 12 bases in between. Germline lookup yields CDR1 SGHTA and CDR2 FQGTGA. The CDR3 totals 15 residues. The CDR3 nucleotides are TGTGCCAGCAGCTTAAGGCCTAGCAGGAACAATGAGCAGTTCTTC. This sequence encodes CASSLRPSRNNEQFF.

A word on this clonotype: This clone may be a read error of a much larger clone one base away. The DNA for the CDR3 is TGTGCCAGCAGTGAAGCTGGCGGCCACCCCTACGAGCAGTACTTC. This codes for CASSEAGGHPYEQYF. The chain is built from TRBV2 and TRBJ2-7; no firm D call. The CDR3 length is 15 residues. Trimming left V 0 bases short and J 2 bases short, with 11 bases between. Germline V lookup: CDR1 SNHLY, CDR2 FYNNEI.

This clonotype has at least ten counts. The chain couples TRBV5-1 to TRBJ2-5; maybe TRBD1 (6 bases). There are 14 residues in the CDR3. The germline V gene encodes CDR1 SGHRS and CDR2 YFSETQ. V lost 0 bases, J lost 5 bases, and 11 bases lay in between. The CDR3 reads CASSLAGDGETQYF. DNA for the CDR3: TGCGCCAGCAGCTTGGCAGGGGACGGGGAGACCCAGTACTTC.

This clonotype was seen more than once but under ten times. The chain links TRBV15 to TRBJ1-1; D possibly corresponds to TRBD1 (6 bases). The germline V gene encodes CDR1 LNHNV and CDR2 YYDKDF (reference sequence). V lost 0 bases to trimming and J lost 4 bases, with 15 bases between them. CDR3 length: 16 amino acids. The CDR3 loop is CATSRDPLGGLTEAFF. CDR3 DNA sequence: TGTGCCACCAGCAGAGATCCTTTGGGGGGCCTCACTGAAGCTTTCTTT.